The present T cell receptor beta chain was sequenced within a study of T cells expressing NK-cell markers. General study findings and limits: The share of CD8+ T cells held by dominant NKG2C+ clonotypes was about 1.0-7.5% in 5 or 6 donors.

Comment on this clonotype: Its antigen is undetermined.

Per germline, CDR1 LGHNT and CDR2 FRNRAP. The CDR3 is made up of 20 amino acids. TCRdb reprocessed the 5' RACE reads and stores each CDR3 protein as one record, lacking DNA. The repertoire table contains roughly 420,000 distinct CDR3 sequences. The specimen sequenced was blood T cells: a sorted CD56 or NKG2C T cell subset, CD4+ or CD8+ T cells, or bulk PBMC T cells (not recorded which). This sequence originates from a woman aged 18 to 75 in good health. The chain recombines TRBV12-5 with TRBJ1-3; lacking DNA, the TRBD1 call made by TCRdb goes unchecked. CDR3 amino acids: CASGLGWDRGSQHSGNTIYF.